This TCR beta chain was sequenced for a study of OX40 agonist ivuxolimab in advanced cancers. Overall study: Treatment of patients was with ivuxolimab, an agonistic anti-OX40 (CD134) antibody.

The germline V gene has CDR1 MDHEN and CDR2 SYDVKM. Losses at the gene ends were 4 bases for V and 0 bases for J; bases not matched to a gene: 9. CDR3 length: 17 residues. The method was immunoSEQ multiplex PCR; TCRdb's version includes in-frame clones alone and lacks a portion of them. The sample contains fewer than 35,000 clones, around 90% of which appear only once. Sequencing was performed on CD4+ or CD8+ T cells sorted from blood, taken in a trial of the OX40 agonist ivuxolimab. The sequence came from an adult with an advanced solid tumor such as melanoma, head and neck, liver or kidney cancer. The rearrangement links TRBV28 to TRBJ2-3; 8 bases line up with TRBD2. This CDR3 reads CASSSFFGRESTDTQYF. The CDR3 bases are TGTGCCAGCAGTTCATTTTTCGGGAGGGAGAGCACAGATACGCAGTATTTT.